Included here is one TCR beta chain sequence, with context. No antigen is known for it. This entry comes from a study of vaccination and CD4 T cells after COVID-19. Overall study context: Post-COVID sampling occurred a median about 100 days after diagnosis (range 35 to 161).

Trimming removed 6 bases at V and 4 bases at J, with 18 bases between. This CDR3 is built from 15 residues. In germline, CDR1 is LNHNV, CDR2 YYDKDF (reference sequence). Sample time point: late sampling 161 to 241 days after vaccination in a few convalescent patients. Treatment here: roughly nine-day PBMC culture with coronavirus spike peptide pools or control peptides (ViraFEST assay). The Oncomine TCR Beta short-read assay was what sequenced the DNA obtained from cultured CD4+ T cells. TCRdb fed the PCR reads into MiXCR, producing one record per CDR3 protein. The profile shows about 23,000 distinct CDR3 sequences, around 46% of them singletons.

The sample was CD4+ T cells from blood, cultured in vitro, taken about 7 months after SARS-CoV-2 vaccination. The V call is TRBV15, the J call TRBJ2-5, with D possibly matching TRBD2 (7 bases). The clonotype was recovered from a human donor who had recovered from COVID-19. As DNA, the CDR3 is TGTGCCACCAGGAGGGGGGGAGGGACGACAGAGACCCAGTACTTC. It yields the protein CATRRGGGTTETQYF.